Presented here are 18 T cell receptor beta chains from one specimen sequenced in a study of human T cells and chemical hapten exposure. Time point here: patch test 1, 2 weeks after DPC sensitization. Treatment defined: therapeutic diphenylcyclopropenone sensitization with weekly scalp DPC. TCRdb itself ran the RACE reads through MiXCR, one entry per CDR3 protein. The profile shows some 340,000 distinct CDR3 sequences, around 7% of them singletons. The sample was whole blood, taken in connection with sensitization to the hapten diphenylcyclopropenone (DPC). Receptor source: a woman under 30 with alopecia areata. Some clones in this sample may be carry-over from other donors' samples.

This clonotype occurred a few times. The chain recombines TRBV7-2 with TRBJ2-2; 13 bases are a match to TRBD2. V trimming: 5 bases; J trimming: 2 bases; junction bases outside the gene matches: 11. This CDR3 is built from 19 residues. The germline CDR1 and CDR2 sequences are SGHTA and FQGNSA. CDR3 in DNA: TGTGCCAGCAGCCAACTCGCCCGACTAGCGGGGGGTAACACCGGGGAGCTGTTTTTT. This sequence encodes CASSQLARLAGGNTGELFF.

This clonotype was seen ten or more times. The V and J genes are TRBV9 and TRBJ1-5, with a weak D call TRBD1 (5 bases). The CDR3 consists of 18 residues. V was clipped by 0 bases and J by 0 bases, with 16 bases between them. Germline CDR1 and CDR2: SGDLS and YYNGEE. The CDR3 region is CASSVGRDPALSNQPQHF. For the CDR3, the DNA is TGTGCCAGCAGCGTAGGTAGGGACCCTGCCCTTAGCAATCAGCCCCAGCATTTT.

Concerning this clonotype: A clone one base away is much larger, so this may be a read error. The chain employs TRBV12-5 and TRBJ2-1; TRBD1 matches at 9 bases. Per germline, CDR1 LGHNT and CDR2 FRNRAP. There are 15 residues in the CDR3. Unmatched junction bases numbered 5, after V lost 4 bases and J lost 4 bases. The CDR3 bases are TGTGCTAGTGGTTCGGGGACAGGGCTATACAATGAGCAGTTCTTC. Amino acid sequence: CASGSGTGLYNEQFF. The full variable domain, completed using reference TRBV12-5 and TRBJ2-1, is DARVTQTPRHKVTEMGQEVTMRCQPILGHNTVFWYRQTMMQGLELLAYFRNRAPLDDSGMPKDRFSAEMPDATLATLKIQPSEPRDSAVYFCASGSGTGLYNEQFFGPGTRLTVL.

The J gene is TRBJ2-1, the V gene TRBV5-1; 9 bases are a match to TRBD1. The CDR3 length is 13 residues. Trimming at V came to 4 bases and at J to 9 bases, leaving 5 bases not matched to a gene. Germline-derived CDR1 and CDR2 are SGHRS and YFSETQ. The CDR3 sequence: CASSPGQGSEQFF. As DNA, the CDR3 is TGCGCCAGCAGCCCGGGACAGGGAAGTGAGCAGTTCTTC.

This clonotype was observed a few times. The chain carries TRBV18 and TRBJ2-7, with D unresolved. Germline values: CDR1 KGHSH, CDR2 LQKENI. Trimming stripped 4 bases from V and 6 bases from J, with 19 bases between. The CDR3 contains 15 residues. The CDR3 spells CASSQPSAPSLEQYF. The CDR3 DNA reads as TGTGCCAGCTCACAACCCAGCGCCCCCTCCCTCGAGCAGTACTTC.

V is TRBV7-2 and J is TRBJ1-1; D ambiguous. Germline assignment: CDR1 SGHTA and CDR2 FQGNSA. The CDR3 loop spans 15 amino acids. V shed 0 bases and J shed 4 bases, with 12 bases lying between them. The CDR3 DNA reads as TGTGCCAGCAGCTTAGCTGGAGGGATGGTCACTGAAGCTTTCTTT. The encoded protein is CASSLAGGMVTEAFF.

The DNA of the CDR3 is TGTGCCATCAGGAGGACAGCCATGAACACTGAAGCTTTCTTT. Protein product: CAIRRTAMNTEAFF. The chain links TRBV10-3 to TRBJ1-1, with D possibly being TRBD1 (6 bases). Germline CDR1 reads ENHRY; CDR2 reads SYGVKD. Trimming cost V 6 bases and J 0 bases, with 11 bases left between them. The CDR3 is 14 residues long.

This clonotype was found a few times. This rearrangement joins TRBV6-4 to TRBJ1-2; D is perhaps TRBD1 (5 bases). Between the trimmed V and J ends, which lost 0 bases and 4 bases, there was a span of 15 bases. The CDR3 totals 16 residues. Germline CDR1 and CDR2: MRHNA and SNTAGT. The CDR3 loop is CASSDSSAGGLYGYTF. Written as DNA, the CDR3 is TGTGCCAGCAGTGACTCGTCGGCGGGGGGTCTCTATGGCTACACCTTC.

The rearrangement links TRBV27 to TRBJ1-5; no reliable D call. CDR1 is MNHEY, CDR2 SMNVEV, per germline (reference sequence). The CDR3 consists of 14 residues. Trimming cost V 5 bases and J 4 bases, with 12 bases left between them. In nucleotides, the CDR3 is TGTGCCAGCAGTGCTAGTCACAGAAATCAGCCCCAGCATTTT. This sequence encodes CASSASHRNQPQHF.

This clonotype was observed at least ten times. The chain combines TRBV10-3 with TRBJ2-4; the D is unclear. The length of the CDR3 is 11 residues. The V and J ends lost 3 bases and 6 bases respectively, with 3 bases between them. Germline V gene data show CDR1 as ENHRY and CDR2 as SYGVKD. This CDR3 reads CAISDRNIQYF. The CDR3 DNA follows: TGTGCCATCAGTGACAGAAACATTCAGTACTTC.

This sequence joins TRBV5-1 and TRBJ1-1; 12 nucleotides agree with TRBD1. The CDR3 extends over 15 amino acids. With V trimmed by 2 bases and J by 8 bases, 7 bases remained unmatched. The V gene's germline CDR1 is SGHRS and CDR2 YFSETQ. The CDR3 sequence is CASSFAGTGGKEAFF. In DNA form, the CDR3 reads TGCGCCAGCAGCTTTGCGGGGACAGGGGGCAAAGAAGCTTTCTTT.

The table lists this clonotype with many counts. The chain uses TRBV6-5 and TRBJ2-7, with D tentatively TRBD1 or TRBD2 (5 bases each). This CDR3 contains 16 residues. Germline assignment: CDR1 MNHEY and CDR2 SVGAGI. V lost 0 bases to trimming and J lost 3 bases, with 15 bases between them. In DNA form, the CDR3 reads TGTGCCAGCAGTTACTCAGGAAGACGGGACCGCTACGAGCAGTACTTC. This codes for CASSYSGRRDRYEQYF.

This clonotype was seen repeatedly, ten times or more. The CDR3 DNA sequence: TGTGCCAGCAGTGCCCTGACGGGGACCGTTAGCAATCAGCCCCAGCATTTT. This translates into CASSALTGTVSNQPQHF. V usage is TRBV6-2 or TRBV6-3 and J usage is TRBJ1-5; D might be TRBD1 (5 bases). This CDR3 region has 17 residues. V was pared by 5 bases and J by 0 bases, with 17 bases between. The germline gives CDR1 MNHEY, CDR2 SVGEGT.

This clonotype appeared many times. V gene TRBV28 combines with J gene TRBJ2-1; 7 bases fit TRBD1. This CDR3 contains 15 residues. In germline, CDR1 is MDHEN, CDR2 SYDVKM. V trimming: 4 bases; J trimming: 8 bases; junction bases outside the gene matches: 11. CDR3 amino acids: CASSSPTGNRDEQFF. The CDR3 coding sequence is TGTGCCAGCAGTTCCCCGACAGGGAATAGGGATGAGCAGTTCTTC.

This clonotype was picked up many times. This chain uses TRBV5-1 with TRBJ1-1, with TRBD1 matching over 10 bases. The CDR3 has 16 residues. Trimming at V came to 6 bases and at J to 4 bases, leaving 12 bases not matched to a gene. CDR1 and CDR2 from the germline V gene are SGHRS and YFSETQ. In DNA form, the CDR3 reads TGCGCCAGCACCGAGACAGGGGGCGTAGGCGGCACTGAAGCTTTCTTT. Translated, it gives CASTETGGVGGTEAFF. Full variable domain (rest looked up from reference TRBV5-1 and TRBJ1-1): KAGVTQTPRYLIKTRGQQVTLSCSPISGHRSVSWYQQTPGQGLQFLFEYFSETQRNKGNFPGRFSGRQFSNSRSEMNVSTLELGDSALYLCASTETGGVGGTEAFFGQGTRLTVV.

The chain employs TRBV7-2 and TRBJ1-6; D perhaps matches TRBD1 (6 bases). V gave up 4 bases and J gave up 10 bases, with 14 bases separating them. This CDR3 contains 14 residues. Germline V gene data show CDR1 as SGHTA and CDR2 as FQGNSA. CDR3 DNA sequence: TGTGCCAGCAGCTCCAGACAGGTTAACTCACCCCTCCACTTT. As protein: CASSSRQVNSPLHF.

This clonotype was seen a handful of times. The gene calls are TRBV7-2 and TRBJ2-1; no reliable D call. The CDR3 is 13 residues long. Germline V lookup: CDR1 SGHTA, CDR2 FQGNSA. Trimming removed 0 bases from V and 6 bases from J, with 6 bases in between. CDR3 residues: CASSLAPTNEQFF. The CDR3 DNA reads TGTGCCAGCAGCTTAGCGCCTACCAATGAGCAGTTCTTC.

CDR3 sequence: CASSPRAGGSGANVLTF. CDR3 in DNA: TGTGCCAGCTCACCGAGGGCAGGGGGCTCTGGGGCCAACGTCCTGACTTTC. V usage is TRBV18 and J usage is TRBJ2-6, with 7 bases fitting TRBD1. The V gene end was trimmed by 3 bases and the J gene end by 0 bases; junction bases not matched to a gene: 5. Per germline, CDR1 KGHSH and CDR2 LQKENI. This CDR3 contains 17 residues. The variable domain in full, completed from reference TRBV18 and TRBJ2-6, reads NAGVMQNPRHLVRRRGQEARLRCSPMKGHSHVYWYRQLPEEGLKFMVYLQKENIIDESGMPKERFSAEFPKEGPSILRIQQVVRGDSAAYFCASSPRAGGSGANVLTFGAGSRLTVL.